These 14 T cell receptor beta chains came from one sample sequenced in a study of shared clonotypes between healthy human individuals. Some clones are missing from TCRdb's copy, which holds only in-frame ones; the method was immunoSEQ multiplex PCR. The top ten clones hold about 0.38% of a sample with roughly 2,500,000 clones, approximately 93% of them seen once. Specimen: naive CD4+ T cells from PBMCs. Subset here: CD45RA+ positively selected. The receptors were sampled from a man aged 18 to 30 in good health. Some clones in this sample may be carry-over from other donors' samples.

This rearrangement joins TRBV5-5 to TRBJ2-3; D gene uncertain. CDR1 is SGHKS, CDR2 YYEKEE, per germline (reference sequence). CDR3 length: 15 residues. Deletions cut 0 bases from V and 1 base from J, with 9 bases between. Written as DNA, the CDR3 is TGTGCCAGCAGCTTGGACACCACTCGCACAGATACGCAGTATTTT. This sequence encodes CASSLDTTRTDTQYF.

The gene calls are TRBV19 and TRBJ2-7; 9 bases agree with TRBD1. The V gene end was trimmed by 4 bases and the J gene end by 1 base; junction bases not matched to a gene: 17. Germline CDR1 and CDR2: LNHDA and SQIVND (reference sequence). The CDR3 spans 19 residues. The CDR3 DNA follows: TGTGCCAGTAGTAGGCGAAACCAACAGGGGGCGACCATTTCCTACGAGCAGTACTTC. It codes for CASSRRNQQGATISYEQYF. The variable domain in full, completed from reference TRBV19 and TRBJ2-7, reads DGGITQSPKYLFRKEGQNVTLSCEQNLNHDAMYWYRQDPGQGLRLIYYSQIVNDFQKGDIAEGYSVSREKKESFPLTVTSAQKNPTAFYLCASSRRNQQGATISYEQYFGPGTRLTVT.

The rearrangement links TRBV28 to TRBJ2-2; no firm D call. The germline V and J ends were trimmed by 3 bases and 2 bases, with 10 bases remaining between them. The CDR3 sequence is 15 residues long. Germline V gene lookup returns CDR1 MDHEN and CDR2 SYDVKM. The CDR3 region has the DNA TGTGCCAGCAGTTTCGTAGGGATCAACACCGGGGAGCTGTTTTTT. It codes for CASSFVGINTGELFF.

The rearrangement joins TRBV10-3 to TRBJ2-3; 8 bases line up with TRBD1. Germline V lookup: CDR1 ENHRY, CDR2 SYGVKD. The CDR3 spans 16 residues. V was pared by 2 bases and J by 4 bases, with 8 bases of the junction left unmatched. In DNA form, the CDR3 reads TGTGCCATCAGTGAGCGTGGACAGGGTCGGGCAGATACGCAGTATTTT. Encoded protein: CAISERGQGRADTQYF.

This chain joins TRBV7-8 and TRBJ2-7; TRBD1 matches 8 bases. The germline CDR1 and CDR2 sequences are SGHVS and FQNEAQ. The CDR3 sequence is 13 residues long. After removal of 2 bases from V and 8 bases from J, the junction contained 5 bases not matched to a gene. The CDR3, as DNA: TGTGCCAGCAGCTTACGGACAGGGAACCAGCAGTACTTC. Translation: CASSLRTGNQQYF.

V and J are TRBV18 and TRBJ2-3; D tentatively fits TRBD1 or TRBD2 (5 bases each). This CDR3 has 12 residues. Germline lookup yields CDR1 KGHSH and CDR2 LQKENI. V was shortened by 6 bases and J by 11 bases, with 15 bases between the two germline ends. CDR3 nucleotide sequence: TGTGCCAGCTCCGAGGGCAGGGTTGGGCAGTATTTT. Its translation: CASSEGRVGQYF.

With regard to this clone: The same CDR3 arises from other DNA sequences in this sample as well. The V call is TRBV18, the J call TRBJ2-7; D is perhaps TRBD1 or TRBD2 (5 bases each). Trimming shortened V by 2 bases and J by 3 bases, and 11 bases separated the two germline ends. The CDR3 is made up of 14 amino acids. Looked up from germline, CDR1 is KGHSH and CDR2 is LQKENI. In DNA form, the CDR3 reads TGTGCCAGCTCACCAAGGCAGGGAGTCTACGAGCAGTACTTC. It translates to CASSPRQGVYEQYF.

This chain connects TRBV7-2 to TRBJ2-7, with no clear D. The CDR3 totals 13 residues. The germline V gene encodes CDR1 SGHTA and CDR2 FQGNSA. Trimming pared 2 bases from V and 1 base from J, leaving 6 bases between. CDR3 protein: CASSLYGSYEQYF. In DNA, the CDR3 is TGTGCCAGCAGCTTATACGGTTCCTACGAGCAGTACTTC.

CDR3: CASLTSEGRQETQYF. In DNA, the CDR3 is TGTGCCAGCCTTACCTCGGAGGGGAGACAAGAGACCCAGTACTTC. The V call is TRBV6-5, the J call TRBJ2-5, with D maybe TRBD2 (6 bases). Trimming left V 8 bases short and J 2 bases short, with 18 bases between. CDR3 size: 15 residues. CDR1 and CDR2 (germline): MNHEY, SVGAGI.

The chain employs TRBV30 and TRBJ2-1, with a weak D call TRBD2 (5 bases). Deletions cut 0 bases from V and 8 bases from J, with 14 bases between. The germline V gene encodes CDR1 GTSNPN and CDR2 SVGIG (reference sequence). There are 14 residues in the CDR3. In nucleotides, the CDR3 is TGTGCCTGGAGTGTCGGAGGCCCCAGATATGAGCAGTTCTTC. It specifies CAWSVGGPRYEQFF.

The chain couples TRBV6-6 to TRBJ1-2; D is uncertain. This CDR3 spans 14 amino acids. The V end lost 4 bases, the J end lost 1 base, and 10 bases lay between the germline ends. Germline-derived CDR1 and CDR2 are MNHNY and SVGAGI (reference sequence). The CDR3 is CASSSVGSNYGYTF. The CDR3 DNA reads TGTGCCAGCAGTTCTGTCGGCAGTAACTATGGCTACACCTTC.

This sequence joins TRBV5-4 and TRBJ2-3; D remains ambiguous. The germline V gene encodes CDR1 SGHNT and CDR2 YYREEE (reference sequence). V dropped 0 bases and J dropped 6 bases, with 14 bases sitting between them. This CDR3 comprises 15 residues. Written as DNA, the CDR3 is TGTGCCAGCAGCTTGGAACGGTACCTCGAGGATACGCAGTATTTT. Protein product: CASSLERYLEDTQYF.

V is TRBV4-1 and J is TRBJ1-2, with a possible D match to TRBD1 (5 bases). The CDR3 sequence is 15 residues long. Germline CDR1 is MGHRA and CDR2 is YSYEKL. Trimming stripped 0 bases from V and 6 bases from J, with 14 bases between. For the CDR3, the DNA is TGCGCCAGCAGCCAAGATTCGGGCAGGGAGCATGGCTACACCTTC. It encodes CASSQDSGREHGYTF.

The rearrangement uses TRBV7-2 and TRBJ2-7; TRBD2 aligns across 13 bases. CDR1 and CDR2 from the germline V gene are SGHTA and FQGNSA. The J segment lost 7 bases and the V segment lost 5 bases, leaving 8 bases of the junction unmatched. CDR3 length: 15 residues. In DNA form, the CDR3 reads TGTGCCAGCAGCAAAGGACTAGCGGGAGAGGGGGAGCAGTACTTC. Translating it yields CASSKGLAGEGEQYF.